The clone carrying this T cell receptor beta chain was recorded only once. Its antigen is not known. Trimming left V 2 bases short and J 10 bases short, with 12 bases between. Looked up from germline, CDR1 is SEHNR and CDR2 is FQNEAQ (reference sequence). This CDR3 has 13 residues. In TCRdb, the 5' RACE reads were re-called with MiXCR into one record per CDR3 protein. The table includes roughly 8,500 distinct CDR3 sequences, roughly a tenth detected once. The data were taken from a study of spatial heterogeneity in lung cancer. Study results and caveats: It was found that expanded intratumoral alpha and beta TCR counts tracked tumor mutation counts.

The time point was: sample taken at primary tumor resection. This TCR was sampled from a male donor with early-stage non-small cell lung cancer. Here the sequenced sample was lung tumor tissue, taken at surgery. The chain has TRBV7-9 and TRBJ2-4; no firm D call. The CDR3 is CASSLSTESIQYF. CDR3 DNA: TGTGCCAGCAGCTTATCGACGGAGAGTATTCAGTACTTC.